This T cell receptor beta chain was captured by sequencing in a study of T cell clonality in common variable immunodeficiency. This clone was found many times. The CDR3 extends 3 residues past the end of the read, so its final part is completed from the germline J gene. Sequencing used immunoSEQ multiplex PCR; TCRdb keeps in-frame clones, though not all of them. This sample comprises tens of thousands of clones, none seen once only. There are 13 residues in the CDR3. V was pared by 1 base and J by 6 bases, with 8 bases between. Germline V gives CDR1 SGHAT, CDR2 FQNNGV. This clonotype originated in a person aged 18-70 years in good health. The rearrangement joins TRBV11-2 to TRBJ2-3; D not resolved. Sequencing used peripheral blood mononuclear cells. The CDR3 bases that were read are TGTGCCAGCAGCTTAGCTGGTGGCGATACG. Protein product: CASSLAGGDT. The full CDR3 is CASSLAGGDTQYF.